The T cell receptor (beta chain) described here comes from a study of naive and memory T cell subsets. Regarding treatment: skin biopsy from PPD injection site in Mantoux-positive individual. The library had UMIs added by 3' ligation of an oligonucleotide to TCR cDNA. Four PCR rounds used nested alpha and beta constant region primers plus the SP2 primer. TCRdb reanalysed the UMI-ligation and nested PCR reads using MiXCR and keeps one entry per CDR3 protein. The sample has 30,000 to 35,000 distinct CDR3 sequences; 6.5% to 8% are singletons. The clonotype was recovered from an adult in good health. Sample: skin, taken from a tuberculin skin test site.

The CDR3 region is CASSLASQAAYEQYF. The CDR3 nucleotides read TGTGCCAGCAGCTTAGCGAGTCAGGCGGCCTACGAGCAGTACTTC. The chain is built from TRBV7-8 and TRBJ2-7, with D uncertain. Trimming removed 0 bases at V and 2 bases at J, with 11 bases between. Germline V gives CDR1 SGHVS, CDR2 FQNEAQ. The length of the CDR3 is 15 residues. Filled out from reference TRBV7-8 and TRBJ2-7, the complete variable domain reads GAGVSQSPRYKVAKRGQDVALRCDPISGHVSLFWYQQALGQGPEFLTYFQNEAQLDKSGLPSDRFFAERPEGSVSTLKIQRTQQEDSAVYLCASSLASQAAYEQYFGPGTRLTVT.